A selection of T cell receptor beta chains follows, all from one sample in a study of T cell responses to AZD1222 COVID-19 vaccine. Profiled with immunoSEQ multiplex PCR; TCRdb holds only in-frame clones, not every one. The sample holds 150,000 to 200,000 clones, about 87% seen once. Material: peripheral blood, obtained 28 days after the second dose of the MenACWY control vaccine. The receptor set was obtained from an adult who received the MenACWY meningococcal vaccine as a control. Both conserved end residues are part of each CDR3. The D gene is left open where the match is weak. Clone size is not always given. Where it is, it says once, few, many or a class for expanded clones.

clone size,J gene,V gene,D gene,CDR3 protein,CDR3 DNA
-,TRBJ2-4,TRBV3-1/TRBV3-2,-,CASSQELASKNIQYF,TGTGCCAGCAGCCAAGAACTAGCAAGTAAAAACATTCAGTACTTC
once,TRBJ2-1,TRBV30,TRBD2,CAWRVAGVEQFF,TGTGCCTGGAGGGTTGCGGGAGTTGAGCAGTTCTTC
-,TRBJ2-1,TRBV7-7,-,CASSLVGTVSYNEQFF,TGTGCCAGCAGCTTAGTAGGGACCGTGTCCTACAATGAGCAGTTCTTC
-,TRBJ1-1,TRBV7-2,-,CASSLEGGAEAFF,TGTGCCAGCAGCTTAGAGGGCGGGGCTGAAGCTTTCTTT
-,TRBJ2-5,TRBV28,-,CASSLGGAGGETQYF,TGTGCCAGCAGTTTAGGGGGCGCTGGTGGAGAGACCCAGTACTTC
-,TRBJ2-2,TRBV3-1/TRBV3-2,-,CASSQDWGGELFF,TGTGCCAGCAGCCAAGATTGGGGCGGGGAGCTGTTTTTT
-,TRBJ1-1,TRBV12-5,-,CASRGNTEAFF,TGTGCTAGTCGGGGGAACACTGAAGCTTTCTTT
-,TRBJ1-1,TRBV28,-,CASTLSRGPFRAFF,TGTGCCAGCACCTTATCCCGGGGCCCTTTCCGGGCTTTCTTT
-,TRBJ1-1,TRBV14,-,CASSHLEASEAFF,TGTGCCAGCAGCCATTTAGAGGCCAGTGAAGCTTTCTTT
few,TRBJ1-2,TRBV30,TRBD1,CAWDVGGGFGYTF,TGTGCCTGGGATGTGGGAGGGGGCTTTGGCTACACCTTC
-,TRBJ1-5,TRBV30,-,CAWSHPPNQPQHF,TGTGCCTGGAGTCACCCGCCCAATCAGCCCCAGCATTTT
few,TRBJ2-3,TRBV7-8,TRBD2,CASSLDIGLAGVRDTQYF,TGTGCCAGCAGCTTAGACATAGGACTAGCGGGGGTCCGGGATACGCAGTATTTT
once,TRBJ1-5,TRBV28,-,CASLKGGAHQPQHF,TGTGCCAGTTTGAAGGGCGGGGCACATCAGCCCCAGCATTTT
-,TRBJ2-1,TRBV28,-,CASSPLGERSYNEQFF,TGTGCCAGCAGTCCCCTGGGGGAGAGGTCCTACAATGAGCAGTTCTTC
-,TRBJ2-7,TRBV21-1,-,CASSKVRSSYEQYF,TGTGCCAGCAGCAAAGTAAGGAGCTCCTACGAGCAGTACTTC
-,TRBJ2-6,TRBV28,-,CASSLWTASSGANVLTF,TGTGCCAGCAGTTTGTGGACGGCCTCCTCTGGGGCCAACGTCCTGACTTTC
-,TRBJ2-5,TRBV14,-,CASSQVWGETQYF,TGTGCCAGCAGCCAAGTTTGGGGAGAGACCCAGTACTTC
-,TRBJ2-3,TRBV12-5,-,CASGSTLTDTQYF,TGTGCTAGTGGTTCTACACTTACAGATACGCAGTATTTT
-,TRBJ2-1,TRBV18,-,CASSPPEVAKEQFF,TGTGCCAGCTCACCACCAGAAGTGGCCAAGGAGCAGTTCTTC
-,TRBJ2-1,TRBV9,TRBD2,CASSGQLAGGQNEQFF,TGTGCCAGCAGCGGCCAACTAGCGGGAGGGCAAAATGAGCAGTTCTTC
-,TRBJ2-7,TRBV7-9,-,CASSLAQGEQYF,TGTGCCAGCAGCTTAGCGCAGGGCGAGCAGTACTTC
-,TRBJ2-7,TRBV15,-,CATSAQEQGGEQYF,TGTGCCACCAGCGCGCAAGAACAGGGAGGCGAGCAGTACTTC
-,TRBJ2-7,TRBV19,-,CASSQGTYEQYF,TGTGCCAGTAGCCAGGGGACCTACGAGCAGTACTTC
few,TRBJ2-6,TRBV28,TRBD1,CASSLMGQGEVGANVLTF,TGTGCCAGCAGTTTAATGGGCCAGGGGGAAGTGGGGGCCAACGTCCTGACTTTC
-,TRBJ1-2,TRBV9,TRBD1,CASSGAGTGVFGYTF,TGTGCCAGCAGCGGGGCCGGGACAGGGGTATTTGGCTACACCTTC
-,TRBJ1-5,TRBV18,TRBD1,CASSPQQVRDRASNQPQHF,TGTGCCAGCTCACCACAGCAAGTGAGGGACAGGGCCAGCAATCAGCCCCAGCATTTT
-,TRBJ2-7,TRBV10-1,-,CAITWAGISYEQYF,TGCGCCATCACTTGGGCGGGAATTTCCTACGAGCAGTACTTC
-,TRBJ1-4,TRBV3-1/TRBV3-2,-,CASSPSGTSNEKLFF,TGTGCCAGCAGCCCATCCGGGACATCTAATGAAAAACTGTTTTTT
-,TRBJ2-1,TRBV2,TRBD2,CASSQKTSGRAYEQFF,TGTGCCAGCAGCCAGAAAACTAGCGGGAGAGCGTATGAGCAGTTCTTC
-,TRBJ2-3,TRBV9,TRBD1,CASSYTGDRTDTQYF,TGTGCCAGCAGCTACACAGGGGATCGGACAGATACGCAGTATTTT
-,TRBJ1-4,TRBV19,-,CASSMPRLFINEKLFF,TGTGCCAGTAGTATGCCCAGATTGTTTATCAATGAAAAACTGTTTTTT
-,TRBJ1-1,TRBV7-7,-,CASSRRENTEAFF,TGTGCCAGCAGCCGACGGGAGAACACTGAAGCTTTCTTT
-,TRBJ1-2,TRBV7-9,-,CASSLLGGINYGYTF,TGTGCCAGCAGCCTCCTCGGGGGTATAAACTATGGCTACACCTTC
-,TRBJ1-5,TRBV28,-,CASSFVGISNRPQHF,TGTGCCAGCAGTTTCGTAGGGATTAGCAATCGGCCCCAGCATTTT
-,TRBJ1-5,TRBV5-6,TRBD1,CASSSGTGNHQPQHF,TGTGCCAGCAGTTCTGGGACAGGGAACCATCAGCCCCAGCATTTT
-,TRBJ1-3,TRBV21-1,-,CASSKEGDLSGNTIYF,TGTGCCAGCAGCAAAGAGGGGGACCTCTCTGGAAACACCATATATTTT
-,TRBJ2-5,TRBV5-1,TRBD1,CASSFLLTGGRETQYF,TGCGCCAGCAGCTTCCTCCTGACAGGGGGAAGGGAGACCCAGTACTTC
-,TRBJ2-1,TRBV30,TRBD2,CAHKGTSGSRAYNEQFF,TGTGCCCACAAGGGGACTAGCGGGAGTAGGGCCTACAATGAGCAGTTCTTC
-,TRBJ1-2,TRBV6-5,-,CASSYGATGAEGYTF,TGTGCCAGCAGTTACGGAGCAACGGGGGCGGAAGGCTACACCTTC
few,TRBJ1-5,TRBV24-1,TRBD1,CATSDSGTGGKPQHF,TGTGCCACCAGTGATAGTGGGACAGGGGGAAAGCCCCAGCATTTT
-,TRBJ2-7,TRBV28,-,CASSLYDRSYEQYF,TGTGCCAGCAGTTTATACGACAGGTCCTACGAGCAGTACTTC
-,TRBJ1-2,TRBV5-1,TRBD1,CASSLALGQYGYTF,TGCGCCAGCAGCTTGGCCCTGGGACAGTATGGCTACACCTTC
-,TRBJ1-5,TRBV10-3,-,CAISDGGPLNQPQHF,TGTGCCATCAGTGATGGGGGGCCACTGAATCAGCCCCAGCATTTT
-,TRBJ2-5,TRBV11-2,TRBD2,CASQNPTSGSRETQYF,TGTGCCAGCCAAAACCCGACTAGCGGGAGTAGGGAGACCCAGTACTTC
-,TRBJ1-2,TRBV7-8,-,CASSLALKGTTYGYTF,TGTGCCAGCAGCTTAGCGTTGAAGGGGACGACCTATGGCTACACCTTC
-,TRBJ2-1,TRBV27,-,CASSPPWSSYNEQFF,TGTGCCAGCAGTCCCCCTTGGAGCTCCTACAATGAGCAGTTCTTC
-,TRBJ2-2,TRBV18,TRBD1,CASSPWDRDTGELFF,TGTGCCAGCTCACCCTGGGACAGAGACACCGGGGAGCTGTTTTTT
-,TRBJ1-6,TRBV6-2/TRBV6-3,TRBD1,CASSYPTGTYNSPLHF,TGTGCCAGCAGTTACCCGACAGGGACCTATAATTCACCCCTCCACTTT
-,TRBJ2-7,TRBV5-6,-,CASSLRGTASSYEQYF,TGTGCCAGCAGCTTGCGGGGGACAGCGAGCTCCTACGAGCAGTACTTC
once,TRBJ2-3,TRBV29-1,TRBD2,CSAAGLAGIRADTQYF,TGCAGCGCCGCAGGACTAGCGGGAATCAGGGCAGATACGCAGTATTTT
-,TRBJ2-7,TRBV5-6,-,CASSLWGGIPPGAEQYF,TGTGCCAGCAGCCTCTGGGGCGGGATACCCCCCGGAGCCGAGCAGTACTTC
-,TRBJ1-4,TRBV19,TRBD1,CASLEAGGEKLFF,TGTGCCAGTCTCGAGGCAGGGGGAGAAAAACTGTTTTTT
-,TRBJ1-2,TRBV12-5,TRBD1,CASGFDRVGYTF,TGTGCTAGTGGTTTCGACAGGGTCGGCTACACCTTC
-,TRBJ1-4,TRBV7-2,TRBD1,CASSLVGTGFDEKLFF,TGTGCCAGCAGCTTAGTAGGGACAGGGTTTGATGAAAAACTGTTTTTT
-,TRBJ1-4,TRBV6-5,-,CASSRARESEKLFF,TGTGCCAGCAGCCGGGCGAGGGAGTCCGAAAAACTGTTTTTT